The 14 T cell receptor beta chains given below trace back to one sample, sequenced in a study of cytomegalovirus exposure and HLA in healthy donors. Profiled with immunoSEQ multiplex PCR; TCRdb holds only in-frame clones, not every one. The repertoire includes 130,000 to 150,000 clones, about nine tenths of them detected once, and 0.55% to 0.8% sits in the top ten. Sequenced: PBMCs. The receptors come from a man younger than 35 in good health and CMV-seronegative.

Points on this clone: The same CDR3 arises from other DNA sequences in this sample as well. The V and J genes are TRBV2 and TRBJ2-5; no clear D. The length of the CDR3 is 11 residues. Germline V lookup: CDR1 SNHLY, CDR2 FYNNEI. V was shortened by 6 bases and J by 2 bases, with 4 bases between the two germline ends. This chain's CDR3 is CASSLQETQYF. CDR3 in DNA: TGTGCCAGCAGCCTACAAGAGACCCAGTACTTC.

The chain has TRBV5-4 and TRBJ1-2; possible D gene TRBD1, 6 bases. The CDR3 is 16 amino acids. V was pared by 5 bases and J by 7 bases, with 24 bases between. The germline gives CDR1 SGHNT, CDR2 YYREEE (reference sequence). The CDR3: CASSEGGGGPTIGYTF. The DNA for the CDR3 is TGTGCCAGCAGTGAAGGGGGGGGCGGCCCAACCATTGGCTACACCTTC.

The chain has TRBV19 and TRBJ1-5; tentative D call: TRBD1 (6 bases). V was cut by 3 bases and J by 3 bases, with 15 bases left in between. Per germline, CDR1 LNHDA and CDR2 SQIVND (reference sequence). The CDR3 is 16 residues long. CDR3 loop: CASSIEDRPYNQPQHF. The CDR3 DNA reads TGTGCCAGTAGTATTGAGGACAGACCGTACAATCAGCCCCAGCATTTT.

This chain uses TRBV23-1 with TRBJ2-7; 11 nucleotides match TRBD2. TRBV23-1 is treated as an ORF (open reading frame) with a function not yet certain. The CDR3 runs to 15 residues. The V and J ends lost 5 bases and 6 bases, in that order; junction bases with no gene match: 9. The CDR3 nucleotides are TGCGCCAGCAGTTTGCCACTAGCGGGAGCTTTCGAGCAGTACGTC. This sequence encodes CASSLPLAGAFEQYV.

V is TRBV14 and J is TRBJ1-2, with 9 bases fitting TRBD1. Trimming at V came to 4 bases and at J to 7 bases, leaving 13 bases not matched to a gene. The CDR3 runs 16 residues. Germline-derived CDR1 and CDR2 are SGHDN and FVKESK. For the CDR3, the DNA is TGTGCCAGCAGCCTCCTGGAACGACAGGGGGAGAGTGGCTACACCTTC. The encoded protein is CASSLLERQGESGYTF.

The V gene is TRBV5-1, the J gene TRBJ1-2; TRBD1 aligns across 8 bases. In germline, CDR1 is SGHRS, CDR2 YFSETQ. V trimming: 4 bases; J trimming: 4 bases; junction bases outside the gene matches: 9. This CDR3 is built from 15 residues. DNA for the CDR3: TGCGCCAGCAGCCTGACAGGGGAAAAAAGCTATGGCTACACCTTC. Translated: CASSLTGEKSYGYTF. Filled out from reference TRBV5-1 and TRBJ1-2, the complete variable domain reads KAGVTQTPRYLIKTRGQQVTLSCSPISGHRSVSWYQQTPGQGLQFLFEYFSETQRNKGNFPGRFSGRQFSNSRSEMNVSTLELGDSALYLCASSLTGEKSYGYTFGSGTRLTVV.

This chain uses TRBV7-8 with TRBJ1-1; tentative D call: TRBD1 (6 bases). Trimming pared 1 base from V and 5 bases from J, leaving 14 bases between. The CDR3 runs 15 residues. CDR1 and CDR2 (germline): SGHVS, FQNEAQ. The CDR3, as DNA: TGTGCCAGCAGCTTAGGCCAGGGGATGGGAACTGAAGCTTTCTTT. Translated: CASSLGQGMGTEAFF.

The chain links TRBV2 to TRBJ2-7; possible D gene TRBD1, 6 bases. Per germline, CDR1 SNHLY and CDR2 FYNNEI. The CDR3 runs 14 residues. The V end lost 6 bases, the J end lost 1 base, and 13 bases lay between the germline ends. CDR3 nucleotides: TGTGCCAGCAGCTCAGGACAGACTTCCTACGAGCAGTACTTC. It codes for CASSSGQTSYEQYF.

This chain links TRBV14 with TRBJ2-1; 10 positions match TRBD1. The germline gives CDR1 SGHDN, CDR2 FVKESK. This CDR3 contains 15 residues. V gave up 5 bases and J gave up 7 bases; unmatched junction bases: 8. The CDR3 DNA follows: TGTGCCAGCAGCGATTGGACAGGGGGAAGTAATGAGCAGTTCTTC. This sequence encodes CASSDWTGGSNEQFF.

The chain combines TRBV7-8 with TRBJ2-7; possible D gene TRBD1, 5 bases. V shed 4 bases and J shed 6 bases, with 19 bases lying between them. The V gene's germline CDR1 is SGHVS and CDR2 FQNEAQ. The CDR3 contains 15 residues. The CDR3 is CASSSGTAGPREQYF. The CDR3 DNA reads as TGTGCCAGCAGCTCAGGTACGGCAGGGCCTCGCGAGCAGTACTTC. The variable domain in full, completed from reference TRBV7-8 and TRBJ2-7, reads GAGVSQSPRYKVAKRGQDVALRCDPISGHVSLFWYQQALGQGPEFLTYFQNEAQLDKSGLPSDRFFAERPEGSVSTLKIQRTQQEDSAVYLCASSSGTAGPREQYFGPGTRLTVT.

The chain has TRBV7-9 and TRBJ2-7; 16 bases match TRBD2. J gave up 5 bases and V 3 bases, and 7 bases lay outside the gene matches. CDR1 and CDR2 (germline): SEHNR, FQNEAQ (reference sequence). The CDR3 runs to 17 residues. Written as DNA, the CDR3 is TGTGCCAGCAGCTTTCTGGGACTAGCGGGAGGGCCCCACGAGCAGTACGTC. Encoded protein: CASSFLGLAGGPHEQYV.

The chain combines TRBV14 with TRBJ1-2; D gene uncertain. Trimming took off 1 base at V and 5 bases at J, with 8 bases between the two ends. This CDR3 is built from 13 residues. Germline values: CDR1 SGHDN, CDR2 FVKESK. In DNA form, the CDR3 reads TGTGCCAGCAGCCAAGGGGCTTTTTATGGCTACACCTTC. Translating gives CASSQGAFYGYTF. The entire variable domain, with the rest obtained from reference TRBV14 and TRBJ1-2, is as follows: EAGVTQFPSHSVIEKGQTVTLRCDPISGHDNLYWYRRVMGKEIKFLLHFVKESKQDESGMPNNRFLAERTGGTYSTLKVQPAELEDSGVYFCASSQGAFYGYTFGSGTRLTVV.

The chain has TRBV19 and TRBJ2-5; no firm D call. Germline CDR1 reads LNHDA; CDR2 reads SQIVND (reference sequence). The CDR3 length is 14 residues. V was cut by 3 bases and J by 7 bases, with 15 bases left in between. CDR3 loop: CASSMLGRTGTQYF. CDR3 sequence (DNA): TGTGCCAGTAGTATGTTAGGCAGAACGGGGACCCAGTACTTC. The full variable domain, its missing parts supplied by reference TRBV19 and TRBJ2-5, is DGGITQSPKYLFRKEGQNVTLSCEQNLNHDAMYWYRQDPGQGLRLIYYSQIVNDFQKGDIAEGYSVSREKKESFPLTVTSAQKNPTAFYLCASSMLGRTGTQYFGPGTRLLVL.

V and J are TRBV7-2 and TRBJ2-3, with a tentative D call TRBD2 (7 bases). The CDR3 consists of 16 residues. Trimming pared 0 bases from V and 1 base from J, leaving 11 bases between. Germline V gene sequence: CDR1 SGHTA, CDR2 FQGNSA. DNA of the CDR3: TGTGCCAGCAGCTTAGCAGGGGGGGCCGGCACAGATACGCAGTATTTT. Its protein is CASSLAGGAGTDTQYF.